This T cell receptor beta chain was recovered during a study of blood T cell repertoires in COVID-19 (TCRdb year 2020). Turning to the overall study: Collaborator samples came from the United States, Italy and Spain and covered acute and convalescent phases of COVID-19. The prospective study material was composed of cDNA or gDNA derived from T cells, B-cell-depleted T cells, or PBMCs. The dataset comprised deeply sampled blood TCRbeta repertoires from subjects exposed to, actively infected with, or recovered from COVID-19. A freely available public database, intended as a resource for researchers studying the immune response to SARS-CoV-2, is where the repertoires were released. Samples were obtained from the ongoing ImmuneRACE study (first 160 participants) and from roughly 1,300 subjects provided by 6 global collaborators. Sample metadata almost always included a de-identified subject ID, COVID-19 status, age in years and sex. Where available, HLA class I and class II types were taken from metadata supplied by the sample provider and were not determined by assay-based typing.

Measured from the cysteine to the phenylalanine, the CDR3 is 15 residues long. Of all the DNA, just the CDR3 is kept, 45 bases in frame from base 1. From the germline V gene, CDR1 is MNHEY and CDR2 is SVGAGI. V is trimmed back by 0 bases and J by 2 bases, and the junction contains 2 bases that no gene match accounts for. Whole blood was collected in K2EDTA tubes by collaborating institutions according to the institutions' own protocols. For TCRbeta analysis, collaborators shipped samples in one of three forms: frozen whole blood, isolated PBMCs, or DNA extracted from either of those sample types. The immunoSEQ Assay, a bias-controlled multiplex PCR, was used to amplify TCRbeta CDR3 regions from genomic DNA. As for the original processing: Within the assay, amplification of reference gene primers was used to estimate how many nucleated cells each sample contained. To quantify the absolute abundance of each unique TCRbeta CDR3 rearrangement, sequence reads were collapsed and filtered. For each sample, productive Simpson clonality was calculated as the square root of Simpson's diversity index over productive rearrangements. Here the immuneACCESS table is served through TCRdb, limited to in-frame sequences with V and J called. Missing clones are a known gap in these copies; in checked studies unresolved V genes cover under half, and the rest lacks a known reason. Clone size and the V and J calls come from that table; the DNA yielded D and trimming. This sample holds around 94,000 clones; around 80% were observed only once. The ten largest clones represent about 9.6% of the sample.

On the study overall, not on this receptor specifically: Clinical and demographic metadata were provided uncurated, with the amount varying by source and participant.

Of note for this clone: What antigen it recognizes has not been identified. One base away there is no much larger clone; base qualities are not given.

The rearrangement combines TRBV6-5 with TRBJ1-1; 8 central nucleotides agree with TRBD1. Material for sequencing was peripheral blood. The receptor's source is a man between 60 and 75 years old with active or convalescent COVID-19. DNA sequence: TGTGCCAGCAGTTACTCGGACAGGGCAAACACTGAAGCTTTCTTT. The resulting protein is CASSYSDRANTEAFF.